This TCR beta chain stems from a study of identical twins. Addition of a universal primer site occurred through template switching, and cDNA carried unique molecular identifiers. TCRdb re-analysed the 5' RACE reads in MiXCR, keeping a single row per CDR3 protein. This table has 1.5 million or so distinct CDR3 sequences, under 35% appearing once. In germline, CDR1 is MNHNS, CDR2 SASEGT. This CDR3 spans 17 amino acids. V lost 2 bases and J 0 bases, leaving 11 bases between the germline ends. This sequence joins TRBV6-1 and TRBJ1-6; the D is unclear. The sequence was collected from a newborn girl in good health. The sequenced sample was cord blood. The DNA of the CDR3 is TGTGCCAGCAGTGAAAATGGGCGGAGCTCCTATAATTCACCCCTCCACTTT. Translation: CASSENGRSSYNSPLHF.